The text below deals with one T cell receptor (beta chain). Different DNA sequences within this sample yield the same CDR3. These data come from a study of blood T cell repertoires in COVID-19. At the level of the study: Nucleic acid was either cDNA or gDNA, and it came from T cells, B-cell-depleted T cells, or PBMCs.

Per the original methods: From reference gene primer amplification, estimates of nucleated cell counts were derived. The assay was immunoSEQ multiplex PCR, and TCRdb's table has in-frame clones only and misses some. V, J and clone size are those of that table, while D and trimming were read from the DNA. Here the sample spans about 85,000 clones, around nine tenths being singletons. Germline CDR1 and CDR2: MNHEY and SVGAGI. Trimming took 5 bases from V and 4 from J; bases not matched to a gene: 1. The CDR3 sequence is 13 residues long. The chain is built from TRBV6-5 and TRBJ1-1; 10 positions agree with TRBD1. Specimen: peripheral blood. The TCR sequence derives from a man aged 60 to 69 with acute or convalescent COVID-19. CDR3 DNA sequence: TGTGCCAGCAGTCGGGACAGGGGCACTGAAGCTTTCTTT. The encoded protein is CASSRDRGTEAFF.